In this sample, the clone carrying this T cell receptor beta chain turned up many times. Antigen: not known. Researchers tagged individual cDNA molecules with unique molecular identifiers. Each CDR3 protein is one row after TCRdb ran MiXCR on the 5' RACE reads. The sample consists of roughly 52,000 distinct CDR3 sequences, 6.5% to 7.5% of them appearing once. The data derive from a study of early T cells in non-severe SARS-CoV-2 infection. Study outcomes and limitations: The VDJdb matching leaned toward anti-spike CD8 responses and overlooked private and CD4 specificities.

This sequence originates from an adult who was a healthcare worker with PCR-confirmed SARS-CoV-2 infection or an uninfected control (not recorded which). The sequencing used whole blood, collected at baseline.

DNA for the CDR3: TGCAGTGCTAGAACTGACAGGAACTATGGCTACACCTTC. This translates into CSARTDRNYGYTF. This sequence joins TRBV20-1 and TRBJ1-2; perhaps TRBD1 as D (6 bases). This CDR3 is built from 13 residues. The ends were cut back, 2 bases at V and 2 bases at J, with 9 bases in the middle. Germline CDR1 DFQATT, CDR2 SNEGSKA (reference sequence).